Listed below are T cell receptor beta chains from one sample, sequenced in a study of blood T cell repertoires in COVID-19. TCRdb's table, derived via immunoSEQ multiplex PCR, lists solely in-frame clones and lacks some. The sample yields fewer than 200,000 clones, roughly 79% seen once. The source material was peripheral blood. The receptors here all came from a woman aged 70-85 years with acute or convalescent COVID-19. CDR3s leave out the opening cysteine and the closing phenylalanine or tryptophan. A D gene is named only where the DNA matches it firmly.

>TRBJ2-1|TRBV25-1|15|TRBD1
ASSGSQGAGSYNEQF
>TRBJ1-2|TRBV7-9|11|-
ASSQVRGYGYT
>TRBJ2-3|TRBV9|10|-
ASTGFTDTQY
>TRBJ2-5|TRBV24-1|13|TRBD2
ATSEQAGPQETQY
>TRBJ2-7|TRBV2|9|-
ASMRGGEQY
>TRBJ1-4|TRBV27|12|-
ASSPTNVGEKLF
>TRBJ2-3|TRBV5-4|10|-
ASRRETDTQY
>TRBJ2-2|TRBV24-1|15|-
ATSDTRSQGGTGELF
>TRBJ2-2|TRBV19|11|-
ASSIEVGGELF
>TRBJ2-5|TRBV30|14|-
AWSVRASWSQETQY
>TRBJ2-7|TRBV3-1/TRBV3-2|12|TRBD2
ASSQLAASYEQY
>TRBJ2-1|TRBV2|10|TRBD2
ASSTGTSRGF
>TRBJ2-1|TRBV6-1|8|-
ASSELEQF
>TRBJ2-1|TRBV3-1/TRBV3-2|10|-
ASSRGGNEQF
>TRBJ1-5|TRBV6-5|13|TRBD1
ASTYTGQGGQPQH
>TRBJ2-7|TRBV18|12|-
ASSPSRGLYEQY
>TRBJ2-2|TRBV9|14|TRBD2
ASSGRLAGGTGELF
>TRBJ2-5|TRBV7-9|12|TRBD2
ASSLAGGTETQY
>TRBJ2-2|TRBV28|16|TRBD2
ASSLGLPSGANTGELF
>TRBJ2-1|TRBV11-3|13|TRBD1
ASSPRQGPYNEQF
>TRBJ2-1|TRBV24-1|13|TRBD2
ATSGRASGYNEQF
>TRBJ1-1|TRBV24-1|9|-
ATSEGSSAF
>TRBJ1-2|TRBV6-5|12|-
ASEDSGANYGYT
>TRBJ2-1|TRBV5-1|13|-
ASSLRSGGPNEQF
>TRBJ1-2|TRBV6-5|11|-
ASSIRGDYGYT
>TRBJ1-6|TRBV7-2|14|-
ASSFAAGFGTSPLH
>TRBJ2-1|TRBV7-3|15|TRBD2
ASSQGLAGAADDEQF
>TRBJ2-3|TRBV5-1|13|TRBD2
ASRLGGGDTDTQY
>TRBJ2-2|TRBV5-4|13|TRBD1
ASSLRDRVTGELF
>TRBJ2-1|TRBV7-3|14|-
ASSSRVGGSYNEQF
>TRBJ1-1|TRBV19|14|-
ASSTQGIGANTEAF
>TRBJ1-1|TRBV5-1|11|-
ASSFGGNTEAF
>TRBJ2-7|TRBV6-5|12|-
ASSRPQGTYEQY
>TRBJ2-7|TRBV7-9|10|-
ASSRTGLEQY
>TRBJ2-1|TRBV6-4|11|TRBD2
ASSERAGGPEF
>TRBJ2-7|TRBV10-2|12|-
ASSAPLHSYEQY
>TRBJ2-7|TRBV24-1|11|TRBD2
AIGRDGEDEQY
>TRBJ1-5|TRBV5-1|14|-
ASSLGSQGPNQPQH
>TRBJ2-5|TRBV2|12|-
ASSATFLHPTQY
>TRBJ2-1|TRBV9|17|TRBD2
ASSVTLAGKGGVNNEQF
>TRBJ2-1|TRBV15|13|-
ATSRSGRGYNEQF
>TRBJ2-3|TRBV7-3|13|-
ASSFAPGGADTQY
>TRBJ1-5|TRBV3-1/TRBV3-2|15|-
ASSQFPGSVSNQPQH
>TRBJ2-5|TRBV27|15|TRBD2
ASSPSGLAGDSETQY
>TRBJ2-5|TRBV12-3/TRBV12-4|11|-
ASSWPGQETQY
>TRBJ2-3|TRBV4-1|13|-
ASSQVGGVGDTQY
>TRBJ2-2|TRBV7-9|14|-
ASSLAGTRNTGELF
>TRBJ2-7|TRBV19|13|-
ASSILVLSSYEQY